These 8 T cell receptor beta chains came from one sample sequenced in a study of shared clonotypes between healthy human individuals. Method: immunoSEQ multiplex PCR; TCRdb's copy keeps in-frame clones and lacks some. The repertoire holds 1,400,000 or so clones, with approximately 98.5% as singletons. What was sequenced was naive CD4+ T cells sorted from blood. Documented subset: CD45RA+ positively selected. These TCRs come from a man aged 25-45 years in good health.

The rearrangement uses TRBV5-1 and TRBJ2-5, with TRBD1 identical over 10 bases. Germline values: CDR1 SGHRS, CDR2 YFSETQ. The CDR3 is 16 amino acids. The junction had 10 bases not matched to a gene; V was cut back by 4 bases and J by 4 bases. This CDR3 is CASSTSTGGAGETQYF. CDR3 nucleotide sequence: TGCGCCAGCAGCACCTCGACAGGGGGCGCAGGAGAGACCCAGTACTTC.

This sequence joins TRBV7-2 and TRBJ1-4; 7 nucleotides match TRBD1. The V segment lost 5 bases and the J segment 0 bases; nucleotides outside the gene matches: 12. The CDR3 runs 18 residues. Germline CDR1 reads SGHTA; CDR2 reads FQGNSA. The chain's CDR3 is CASSPRQGNFATNEKLFF. The CDR3, as DNA: TGTGCCAGCAGCCCCCGACAGGGAAACTTTGCAACTAATGAAAAACTGTTTTTT.

The chain is built from TRBV10-3 and TRBJ1-5; unclear D gene. V lost 2 bases and J 0 bases, leaving 5 bases between the germline ends. Germline lookup yields CDR1 ENHRY and CDR2 SYGVKD. The CDR3 has 14 amino acids. In DNA form, the CDR3 reads TGTGCCATCAGTGAGGCAGTTAGCAATCAGCCCCAGCATTTT. This encodes CAISEAVSNQPQHF.

This rearrangement joins TRBV9 to TRBJ2-7; weak D call: TRBD2 (6 bases). Trimming stripped 1 base from V and 6 bases from J, with 11 bases between. The germline gives CDR1 SGDLS, CDR2 YYNGEE. This CDR3 spans 13 amino acids. As DNA, the CDR3 is TGTGCCAGCAGCGTAAGCCTAGCGCGCGAGCAGTACTTC. Encoded protein: CASSVSLAREQYF.

The chain couples TRBV5-4 to TRBJ2-5; D is undetermined. CDR1 and CDR2 from the germline V gene are SGHNT and YYREEE (reference sequence). V dropped 1 base and J dropped 0 bases, with 10 bases sitting between them. The CDR3 length is 15 residues. The CDR3 loop is CASSLPDADQETQYF. In DNA form, the CDR3 reads TGTGCCAGCAGCTTGCCGGATGCGGACCAAGAGACCCAGTACTTC.

The chain has TRBV5-6 and TRBJ2-1, with 13 bases aligning to TRBD2. V trimming: 2 bases; J trimming: 8 bases; junction bases outside the gene matches: 7. The germline gives CDR1 SGHDT, CDR2 YYEEEE. This CDR3 is 16 amino acids long. The CDR3 reads CASSFRTSGRFDEQFF. CDR3 in DNA: TGTGCCAGCAGCTTTAGGACTAGCGGGAGATTTGATGAGCAGTTCTTC.

This chain connects TRBV10-1 to TRBJ2-7, with 7 positions matching TRBD1. From germline, CDR1 is WNHNN and CDR2 SYGVQD (reference sequence). The CDR3 runs to 15 residues. Trimming removed 5 bases from V and 3 bases from J; junction bases left unmatched: 10. The CDR3 protein is CASSPGRGIFYEQYF. The CDR3 bases are TGCGCCAGCAGTCCGGGCAGGGGGATTTTCTACGAGCAGTACTTC.

The chain employs TRBV27 and TRBJ2-1, with a tentative D call TRBD2 (6 bases). Trimming cost V 10 bases and J 0 bases, with 13 bases left between them. Germline CDR1 is MNHEY and CDR2 is SMNVEV (reference sequence). The CDR3 covers 14 residues. CDR3 amino acids: CATGRRDSYNEQFF. For the CDR3, the DNA is TGTGCCACGGGCCGGCGGGACTCCTACAATGAGCAGTTCTTC.